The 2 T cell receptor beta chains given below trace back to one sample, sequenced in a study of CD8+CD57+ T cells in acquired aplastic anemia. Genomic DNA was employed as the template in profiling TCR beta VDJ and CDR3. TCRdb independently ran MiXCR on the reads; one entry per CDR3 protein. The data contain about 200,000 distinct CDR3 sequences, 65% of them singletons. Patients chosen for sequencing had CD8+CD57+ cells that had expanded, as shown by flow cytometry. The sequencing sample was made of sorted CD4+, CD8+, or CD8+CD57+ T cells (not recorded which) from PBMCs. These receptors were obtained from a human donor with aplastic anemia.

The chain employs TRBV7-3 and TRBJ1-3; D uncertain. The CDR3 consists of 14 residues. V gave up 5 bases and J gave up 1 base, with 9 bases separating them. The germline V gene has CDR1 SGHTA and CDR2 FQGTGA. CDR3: CASSPDGSGNTIYF. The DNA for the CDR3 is TGTGCCAGCAGCCCGGACGGATCTGGAAACACCATATATTTT.

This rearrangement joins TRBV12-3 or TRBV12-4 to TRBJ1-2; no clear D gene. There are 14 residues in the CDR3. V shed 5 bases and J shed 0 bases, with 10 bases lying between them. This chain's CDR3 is CASSRTASNYGYTF. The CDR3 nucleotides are TGTGCCAGCAGTAGGACTGCGTCTAACTATGGCTACACCTTC.